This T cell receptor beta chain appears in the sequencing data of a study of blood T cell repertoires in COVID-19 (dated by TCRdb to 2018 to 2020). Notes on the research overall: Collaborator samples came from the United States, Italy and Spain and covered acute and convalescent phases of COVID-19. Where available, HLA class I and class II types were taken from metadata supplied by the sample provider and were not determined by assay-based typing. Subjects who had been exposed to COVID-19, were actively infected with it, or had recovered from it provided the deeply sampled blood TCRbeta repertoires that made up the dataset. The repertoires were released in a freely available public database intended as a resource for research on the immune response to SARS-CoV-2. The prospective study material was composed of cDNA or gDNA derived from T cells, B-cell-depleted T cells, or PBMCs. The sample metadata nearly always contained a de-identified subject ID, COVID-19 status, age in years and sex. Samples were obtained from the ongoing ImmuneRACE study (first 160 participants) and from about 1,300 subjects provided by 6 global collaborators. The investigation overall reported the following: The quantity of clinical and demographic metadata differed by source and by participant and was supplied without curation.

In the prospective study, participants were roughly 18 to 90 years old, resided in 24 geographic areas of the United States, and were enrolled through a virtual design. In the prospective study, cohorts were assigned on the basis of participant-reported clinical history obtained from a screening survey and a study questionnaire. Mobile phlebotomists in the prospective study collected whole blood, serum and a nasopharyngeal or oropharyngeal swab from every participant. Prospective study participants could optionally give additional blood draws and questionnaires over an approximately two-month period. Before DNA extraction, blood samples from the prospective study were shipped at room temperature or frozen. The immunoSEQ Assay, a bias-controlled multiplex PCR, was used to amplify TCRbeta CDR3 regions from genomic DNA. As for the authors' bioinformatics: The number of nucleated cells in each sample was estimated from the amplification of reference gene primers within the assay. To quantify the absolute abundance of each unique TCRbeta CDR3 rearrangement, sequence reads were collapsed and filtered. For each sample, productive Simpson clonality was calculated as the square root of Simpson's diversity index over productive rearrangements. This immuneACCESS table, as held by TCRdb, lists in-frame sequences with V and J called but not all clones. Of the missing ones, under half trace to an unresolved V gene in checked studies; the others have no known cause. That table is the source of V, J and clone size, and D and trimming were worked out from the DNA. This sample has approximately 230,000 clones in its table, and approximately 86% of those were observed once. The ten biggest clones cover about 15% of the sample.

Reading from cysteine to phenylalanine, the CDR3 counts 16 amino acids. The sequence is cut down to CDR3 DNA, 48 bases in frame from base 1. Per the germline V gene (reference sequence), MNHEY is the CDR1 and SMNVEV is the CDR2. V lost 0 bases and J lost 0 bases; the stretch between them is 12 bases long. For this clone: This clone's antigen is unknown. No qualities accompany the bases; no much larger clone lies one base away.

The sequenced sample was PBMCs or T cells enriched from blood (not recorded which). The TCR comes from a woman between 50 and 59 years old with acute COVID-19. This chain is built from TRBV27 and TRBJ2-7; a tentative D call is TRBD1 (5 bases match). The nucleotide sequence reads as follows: TGTGCCAGCAGTTTATCGGCAGGGCCCCCCTCCTACGAGCAGTACTTC. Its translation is CASSLSAGPPSYEQYF.